What follows is one T cell receptor beta chain and its context. Its antigen is unidentified. This entry comes from a study of untreated major depressive disorder. Findings of the study overall: Compared with controls, depressed patients showed more TRBV05-01 (Vbeta 5.1) usage in CD4+ T cells.

This CDR3 comprises 13 residues. The germline V gene has CDR1 SGHAT and CDR2 FQDESV (reference sequence). V was shortened by 2 bases and J by 7 bases, with 9 bases between the two germline ends. Controls scored 5 or less on a depressive symptom inventory and never had mood disorders. Profiling relied on immunoSEQ multiplex PCR, and the TCRdb table lists in-frame clones only, not all of them. The sample contains tens of thousands of clones, 89% of which appear only once. This clonotype was obtained from a woman aged 40 to 55 in good health. The chain couples TRBV11-1 to TRBJ2-4; D possibly corresponds to TRBD2 (5 bases). The specimen was CD4+ T cells from PBMCs. The CDR3 bases are TGTGCCAGCAGCTTAAACCGAGGGAACATTCAGTACTTC. Its translation is CASSLNRGNIQYF.